The 2 T cell receptor beta chains below come from one sample, sequenced in a study of blood T cell repertoires in COVID-19. This table comes from immunoSEQ multiplex PCR, and its TCRdb copy is limited to in-frame clones, with some not included. In the table there are about 140,000 clones, 60% to 85% of which are singletons. Sequenced input: peripheral blood. The receptors here all came from a middle-aged man with acute or convalescent COVID-19.

The chain recombines TRBV5-1 with TRBJ1-6, with 7 positions matching TRBD1. CDR1 is SGHRS, CDR2 YFSETQ, per germline. The CDR3 totals 15 residues. The ends lost 2 bases at V and 7 bases at J; junction bases unmatched: 6. CDR3 sequence (DNA): TGCGCCAGCAGCTTTATTACAGGGGCAAATTCACCCCTCCACTTT. As protein: CASSFITGANSPLHF. Looking up the rest from reference TRBV5-1 and TRBJ1-6 gives the full variable domain: KAGVTQTPRYLIKTRGQQVTLSCSPISGHRSVSWYQQTPGQGLQFLFEYFSETQRNKGNFPGRFSGRQFSNSRSEMNVSTLELGDSALYLCASSFITGANSPLHFGNGTRLTVT.

This sequence joins TRBV6-5 and TRBJ2-5; TRBD1 agrees at 7 bases. Germline CDR1 is MNHEY and CDR2 is SVGAGI. The junction had 3 bases not matched to a gene; V was cut back by 0 bases and J by 5 bases. The CDR3 has 14 residues. The CDR3 region has the DNA TGTGCCAGCAGTTACTCCACCAGGGGGGAGACCCAGTACTTC. Residues: CASSYSTRGETQYF.